This TCR beta chain was sequenced for a study of glioma-infiltrating T cells. Findings and caveats of the study: Tissue-blood divergence was below expectation in non-neoplastic patients, above in gliomas. A blood CDR3 motif signature was depleted in highly divergent patients.

Using RNA template, CDR3s of TCR alpha and beta were amplified with iRepertoire arm-PCR. Tissue mRNA or PBMC total RNA, roughly 85-450 ng, went into one-step reverse transcription and amplification. TCRdb recomputed calls from the multiplex PCR reads with MiXCR, one row per CDR3 protein. The data contain around 390,000 distinct CDR3 sequences, 41% of them singletons. This CDR3 is built from 14 residues. Germline CDR1 SGHTA, CDR2 FQGNSA. A note on this clonotype: Its antigen remains unknown. At one boundary the junction diverges from the germline segment, which might be a read error.

V gene TRBV7-2 combines with J gene TRBJ1-2, with D perhaps TRBD1 (5 bases). The receptor comes from a human donor with low-grade glioma or glioblastoma, undergoing nonglioma brain surgery, or in good health (not recorded which). Sequences were obtained from glioma tissue, nonneoplastic brain tissue, or PBMCs (not recorded which). CDR3 sequence: CASSLGRNNYGYTF. CDR3 DNA: TGTGCGAGCAGCTTGGGACGGAATAACTATGGCTACACCTTC.